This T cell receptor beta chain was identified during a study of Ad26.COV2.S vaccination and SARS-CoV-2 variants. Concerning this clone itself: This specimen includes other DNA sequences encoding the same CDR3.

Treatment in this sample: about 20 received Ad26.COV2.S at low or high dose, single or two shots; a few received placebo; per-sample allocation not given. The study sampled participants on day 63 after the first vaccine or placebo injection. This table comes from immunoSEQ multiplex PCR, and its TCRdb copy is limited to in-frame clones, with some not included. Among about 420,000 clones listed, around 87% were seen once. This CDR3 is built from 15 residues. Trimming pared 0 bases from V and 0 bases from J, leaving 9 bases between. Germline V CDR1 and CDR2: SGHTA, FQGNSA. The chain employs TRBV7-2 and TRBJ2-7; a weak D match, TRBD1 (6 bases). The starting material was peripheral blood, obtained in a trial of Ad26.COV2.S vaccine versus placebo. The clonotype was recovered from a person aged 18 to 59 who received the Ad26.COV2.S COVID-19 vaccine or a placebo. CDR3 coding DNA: TGTGCCAGCAGCTTAGCAGGGGGTTCCTCCTACGAGCAGTACTTC. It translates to CASSLAGGSSYEQYF.